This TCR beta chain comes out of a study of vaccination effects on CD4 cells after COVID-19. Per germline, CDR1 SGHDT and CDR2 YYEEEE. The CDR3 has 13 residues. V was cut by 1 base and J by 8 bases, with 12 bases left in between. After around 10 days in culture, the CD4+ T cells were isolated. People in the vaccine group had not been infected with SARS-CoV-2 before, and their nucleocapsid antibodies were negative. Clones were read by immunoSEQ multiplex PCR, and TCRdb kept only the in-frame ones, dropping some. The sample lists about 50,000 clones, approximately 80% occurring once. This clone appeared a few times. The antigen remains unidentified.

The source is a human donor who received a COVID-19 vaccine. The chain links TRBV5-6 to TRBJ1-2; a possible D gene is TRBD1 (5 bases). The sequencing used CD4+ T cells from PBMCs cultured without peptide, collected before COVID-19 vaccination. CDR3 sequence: CASSLYGREGYTF. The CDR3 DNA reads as TGTGCCAGCAGCTTGTACGGCAGGGAGGGCTACACCTTC.